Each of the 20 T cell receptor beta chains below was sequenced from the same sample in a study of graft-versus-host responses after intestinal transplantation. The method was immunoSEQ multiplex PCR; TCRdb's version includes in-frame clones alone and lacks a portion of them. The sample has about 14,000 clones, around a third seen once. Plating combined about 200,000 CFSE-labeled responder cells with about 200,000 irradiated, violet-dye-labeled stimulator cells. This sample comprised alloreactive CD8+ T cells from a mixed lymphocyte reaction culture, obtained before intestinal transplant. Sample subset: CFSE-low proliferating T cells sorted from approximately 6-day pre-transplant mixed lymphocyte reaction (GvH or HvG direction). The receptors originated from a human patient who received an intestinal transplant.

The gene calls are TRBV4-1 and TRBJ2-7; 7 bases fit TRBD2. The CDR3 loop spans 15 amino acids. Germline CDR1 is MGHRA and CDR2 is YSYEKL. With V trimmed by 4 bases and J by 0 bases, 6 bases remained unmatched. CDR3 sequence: CASSLRGVPSYEQYF. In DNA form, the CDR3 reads TGCGCCAGCAGCCTTCGGGGGGTCCCCTCCTACGAGCAGTACTTC.

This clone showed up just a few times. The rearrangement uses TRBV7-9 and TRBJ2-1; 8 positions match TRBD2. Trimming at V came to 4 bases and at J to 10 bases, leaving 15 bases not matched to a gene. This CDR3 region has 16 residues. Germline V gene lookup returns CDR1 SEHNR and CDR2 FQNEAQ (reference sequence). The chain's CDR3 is CASSSSGTRYHLEQFF. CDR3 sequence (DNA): TGTGCCAGCAGCTCTTCCGGGACTAGGTACCACCTAGAGCAGTTCTTC.

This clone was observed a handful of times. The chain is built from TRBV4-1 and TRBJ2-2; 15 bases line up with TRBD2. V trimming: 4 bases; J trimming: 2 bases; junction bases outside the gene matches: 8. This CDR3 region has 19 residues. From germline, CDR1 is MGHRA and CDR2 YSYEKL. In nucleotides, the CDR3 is TGCGCCAGCAGCCCATTGGGACTAGCGGGGGGCCTTAACACCGGGGAGCTGTTTTTT. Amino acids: CASSPLGLAGGLNTGELFF.

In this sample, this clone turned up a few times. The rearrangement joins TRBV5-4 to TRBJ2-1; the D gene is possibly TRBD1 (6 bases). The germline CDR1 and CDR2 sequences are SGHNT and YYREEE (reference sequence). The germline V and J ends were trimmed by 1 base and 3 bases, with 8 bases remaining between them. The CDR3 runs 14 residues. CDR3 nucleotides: TGTGCCAGCAGCTTGTGGGACAACTACAATGAGCAGTTCTTC. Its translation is CASSLWDNYNEQFF.

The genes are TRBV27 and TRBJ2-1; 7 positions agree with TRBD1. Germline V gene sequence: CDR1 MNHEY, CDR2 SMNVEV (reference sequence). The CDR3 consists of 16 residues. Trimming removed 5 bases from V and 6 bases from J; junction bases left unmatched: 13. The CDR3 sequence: CASSHRQGTRGNEQFF. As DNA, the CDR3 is TGTGCCAGCAGTCACCGACAGGGTACAAGGGGCAATGAGCAGTTCTTC.

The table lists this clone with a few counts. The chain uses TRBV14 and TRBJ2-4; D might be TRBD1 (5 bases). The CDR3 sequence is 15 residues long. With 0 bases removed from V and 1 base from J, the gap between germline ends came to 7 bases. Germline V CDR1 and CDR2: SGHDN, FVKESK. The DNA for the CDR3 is TGTGCCAGCAGCCAAGAAGGGGCCGCCAAAAACATTCAGTACTTC. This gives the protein CASSQEGAAKNIQYF. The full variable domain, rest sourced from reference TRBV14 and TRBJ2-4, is EAGVTQFPSHSVIEKGQTVTLRCDPISGHDNLYWYRRVMGKEIKFLLHFVKESKQDESGMPNNRFLAERTGGTYSTLKVQPAELEDSGVYFCASSQEGAAKNIQYFGAGTRLSVL.

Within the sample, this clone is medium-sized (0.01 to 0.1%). The CDR3 DNA follows: TGTGCCAGCAGCTTGACTCTCACCCGCTACAATGAGCAGTTCTTC. Amino acids: CASSLTLTRYNEQFF. The chain combines TRBV7-9 with TRBJ2-1; D gene uncertain. The V end was cut by 3 bases, the J end by 3 bases, with 12 bases between. Germline CDR1 and CDR2: SEHNR and FQNEAQ (reference sequence). This CDR3 is 15 amino acids long.

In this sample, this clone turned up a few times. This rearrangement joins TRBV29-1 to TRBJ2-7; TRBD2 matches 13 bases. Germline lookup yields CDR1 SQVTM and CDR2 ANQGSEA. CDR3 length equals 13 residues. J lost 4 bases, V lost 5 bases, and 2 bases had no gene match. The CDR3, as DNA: TGCAGCGTTACGGGACTAGCGGGGTACGAGCAGTACTTC. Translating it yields CSVTGLAGYEQYF.

The CDR3: CASSPQGPYNEQFF. The CDR3, as DNA: TGCGCCAGCAGCCCCCAGGGTCCCTACAATGAGCAGTTCTTC. The V gene is TRBV4-3, the J gene TRBJ2-1; D is perhaps TRBD1 (5 bases). The V end was cut by 4 bases, the J end by 2 bases, with 9 bases between. Germline CDR1 is LGHNA and CDR2 is YSLEER. The CDR3 has 14 residues.

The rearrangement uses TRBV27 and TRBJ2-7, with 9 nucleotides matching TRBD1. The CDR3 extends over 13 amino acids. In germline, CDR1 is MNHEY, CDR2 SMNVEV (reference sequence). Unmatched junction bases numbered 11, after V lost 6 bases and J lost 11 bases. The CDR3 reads CASSWGTGRGEYF. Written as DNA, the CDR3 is TGTGCCAGCAGCTGGGGGACAGGGAGAGGAGAGTACTTC.

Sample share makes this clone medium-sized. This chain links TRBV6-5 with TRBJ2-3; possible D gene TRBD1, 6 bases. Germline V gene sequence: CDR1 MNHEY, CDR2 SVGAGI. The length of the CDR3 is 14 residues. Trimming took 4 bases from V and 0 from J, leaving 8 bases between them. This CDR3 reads CASSLGQSTDTQYF. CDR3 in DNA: TGTGCCAGCAGTTTGGGACAAAGCACAGATACGCAGTATTTT.

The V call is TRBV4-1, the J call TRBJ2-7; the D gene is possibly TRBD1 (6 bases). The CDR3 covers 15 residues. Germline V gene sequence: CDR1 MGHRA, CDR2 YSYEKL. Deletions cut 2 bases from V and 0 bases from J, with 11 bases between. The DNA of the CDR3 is TGCGCCAGCAGCCAAAGGGACACCCCCTCCTACGAGCAGTACTTC. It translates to CASSQRDTPSYEQYF.

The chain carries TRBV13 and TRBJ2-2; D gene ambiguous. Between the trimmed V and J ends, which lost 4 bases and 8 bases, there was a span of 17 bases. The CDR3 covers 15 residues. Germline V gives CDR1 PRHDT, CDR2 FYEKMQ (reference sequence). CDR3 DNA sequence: TGTGCCAGCAGCTCACGGAATCAGATACAGGGGGAGCTGTTTTTT. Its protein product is CASSSRNQIQGELFF.

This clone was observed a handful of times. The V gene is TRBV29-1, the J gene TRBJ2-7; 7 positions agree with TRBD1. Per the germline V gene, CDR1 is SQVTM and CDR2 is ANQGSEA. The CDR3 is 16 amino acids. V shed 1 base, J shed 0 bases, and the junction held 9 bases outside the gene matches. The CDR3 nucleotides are TGCAGCGTTGAAGGTATTCGGGGACAGAGCTCCTACGAGCAGTACTTC. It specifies CSVEGIRGQSSYEQYF.

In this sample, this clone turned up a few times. Written as DNA, the CDR3 is TGTGCCAGCAGCCCCCTAGCGGGGGGCCTCACAGATACGCAGTATTTT. It codes for CASSPLAGGLTDTQYF. The rearrangement uses TRBV7-8 and TRBJ2-3; 11 nucleotides match TRBD2. Per the germline V gene, CDR1 is SGHVS and CDR2 is FQNEAQ. The CDR3 extends over 16 amino acids. The V gene end was trimmed by 5 bases and the J gene end by 2 bases; junction bases not matched to a gene: 6. Combining the CDR3 with reference TRBV7-8 and TRBJ2-3 gives the whole variable domain GAGVSQSPRYKVAKRGQDVALRCDPISGHVSLFWYQQALGQGPEFLTYFQNEAQLDKSGLPSDRFFAERPEGSVSTLKIQRTQQEDSAVYLCASSPLAGGLTDTQYFGPGTRLTVL.

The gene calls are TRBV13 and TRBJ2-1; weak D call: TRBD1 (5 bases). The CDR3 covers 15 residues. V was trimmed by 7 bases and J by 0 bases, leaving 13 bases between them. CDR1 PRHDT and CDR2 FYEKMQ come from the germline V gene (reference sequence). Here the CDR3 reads CASTIADSSYNEQFF. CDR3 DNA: TGTGCCAGCACCATCGCTGACAGCTCCTACAATGAGCAGTTCTTC. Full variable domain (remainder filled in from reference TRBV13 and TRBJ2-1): AAGVIQSPRHLIKEKRETATLKCYPIPRHDTVYWYQQGPGQDPQFLISFYEKMQSDKGSIPDRFSAQQFSDYHSELNMSSLELGDSALYFCASTIADSSYNEQFFGPGTRLTVL.

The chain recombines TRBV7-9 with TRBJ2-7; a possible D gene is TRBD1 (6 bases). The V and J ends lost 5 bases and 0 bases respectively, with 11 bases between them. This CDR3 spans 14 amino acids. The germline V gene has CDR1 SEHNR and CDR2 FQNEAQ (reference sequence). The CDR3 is CASSLLDSSYEQYF. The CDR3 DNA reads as TGTGCCAGCAGCCTATTGGACAGCTCCTACGAGCAGTACTTC. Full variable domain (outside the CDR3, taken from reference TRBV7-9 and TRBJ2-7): DTGVSQNPRHKITKRGQNVTFRCDPISEHNRLYWYRQTLGQGPEFLTYFQNEAQLEKSRLLSDRFSAERPKGSFSTLEIQRTEQGDSAMYLCASSLLDSSYEQYFGPGTRLTVT.

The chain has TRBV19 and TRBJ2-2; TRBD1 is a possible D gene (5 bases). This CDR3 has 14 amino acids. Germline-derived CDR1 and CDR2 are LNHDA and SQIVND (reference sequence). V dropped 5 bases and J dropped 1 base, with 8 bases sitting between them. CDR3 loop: CASSWGRNTGELFF. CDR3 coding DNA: TGTGCCAGTAGTTGGGGCAGGAACACCGGGGAGCTGTTTTTT.

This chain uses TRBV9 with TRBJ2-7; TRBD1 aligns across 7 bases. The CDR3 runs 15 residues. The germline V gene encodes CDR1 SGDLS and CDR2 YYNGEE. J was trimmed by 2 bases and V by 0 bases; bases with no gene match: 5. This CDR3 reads CASSVGVQGPYEQYF. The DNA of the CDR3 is TGTGCCAGCAGCGTAGGTGTACAGGGGCCCTACGAGCAGTACTTC.

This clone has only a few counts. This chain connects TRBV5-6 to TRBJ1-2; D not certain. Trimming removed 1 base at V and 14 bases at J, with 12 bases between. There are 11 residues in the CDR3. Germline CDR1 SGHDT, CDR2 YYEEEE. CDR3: CASSLIGLETF. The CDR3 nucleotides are TGTGCCAGCAGCTTGATTGGGTTGGAGACCTTC.